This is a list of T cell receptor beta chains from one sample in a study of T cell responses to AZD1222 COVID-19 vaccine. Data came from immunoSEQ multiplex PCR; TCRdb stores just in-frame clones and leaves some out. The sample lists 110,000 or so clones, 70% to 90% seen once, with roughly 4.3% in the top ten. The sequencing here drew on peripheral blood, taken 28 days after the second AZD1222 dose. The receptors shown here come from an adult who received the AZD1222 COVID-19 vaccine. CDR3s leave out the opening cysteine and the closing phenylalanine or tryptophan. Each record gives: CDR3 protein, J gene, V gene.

ASSLAVSRTVVKAGELF | TRBJ2-2 | TRBV5-1
ASSPVSGSPSGNTIY | TRBJ1-3 | TRBV18
ASSGSGRPQETQY | TRBJ2-5 | TRBV9
ASSPGVAGSPPMNTEAF | TRBJ1-1 | TRBV18
ASSQDSPPGTQY | TRBJ2-3 | TRBV4-2
ASSQTEWETQY | TRBJ2-5 | TRBV4-3
ASSTGLAGRETQY | TRBJ2-5 | TRBV21-1
ASRDREGNTEAF | TRBJ1-1 | TRBV19
ASSRYGRAGLNQPQH | TRBJ1-5 | TRBV6-6
ATSRDRGASQPQH | TRBJ1-5 | TRBV15
ASSGDRVAQY | TRBJ2-3 | TRBV10-2
ASRSYSGNYNEQF | TRBJ2-1 | TRBV27
ASSGLAVNTGELF | TRBJ2-2 | TRBV19
ASSQRGVLYEQY | TRBJ2-7 | TRBV5-1
ASSQEPGTEAF | TRBJ1-1 | TRBV4-3
ASSRYSYEQY | TRBJ2-7 | TRBV3-1/TRBV3-2
ASSQIQGQPQH | TRBJ1-5 | TRBV12-3/TRBV12-4
ASTSSGTDGYT | TRBJ1-2 | TRBV3-1/TRBV3-2
ASSLEGFRGANEKLF | TRBJ1-4 | TRBV7-8